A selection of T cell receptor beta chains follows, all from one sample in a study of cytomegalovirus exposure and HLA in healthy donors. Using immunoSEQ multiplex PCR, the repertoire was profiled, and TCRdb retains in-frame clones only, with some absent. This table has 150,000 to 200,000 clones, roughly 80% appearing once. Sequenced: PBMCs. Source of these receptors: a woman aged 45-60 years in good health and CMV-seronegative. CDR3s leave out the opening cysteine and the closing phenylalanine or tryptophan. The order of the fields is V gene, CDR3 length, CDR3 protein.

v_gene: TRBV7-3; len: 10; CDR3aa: ASSLSGDTQY
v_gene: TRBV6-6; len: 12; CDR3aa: ASIFDTLAEKLF
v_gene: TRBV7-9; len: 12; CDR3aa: ASSSIGLAYEQY
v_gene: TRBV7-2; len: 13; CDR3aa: ASSLTGGLGNTIY
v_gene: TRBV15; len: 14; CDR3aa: ATSRALTAVNEKLF
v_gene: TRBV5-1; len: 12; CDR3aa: ASSRGTERDTQY
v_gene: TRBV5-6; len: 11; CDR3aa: ASSPSSTDTQY
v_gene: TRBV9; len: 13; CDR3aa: ASSEGDSSGNTIY
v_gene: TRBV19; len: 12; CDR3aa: ASSLAGGSFEQF
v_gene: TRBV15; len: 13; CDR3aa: ATSRRGGGAGEQF
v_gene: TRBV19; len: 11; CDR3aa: ASMRGGVTEAF
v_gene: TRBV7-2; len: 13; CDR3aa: ASSQSGSRYYEQY
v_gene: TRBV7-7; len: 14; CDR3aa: ASSPTTSGRSDEQF
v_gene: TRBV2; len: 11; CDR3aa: ASSGDNYNEQF
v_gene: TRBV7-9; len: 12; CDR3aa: ASSLGTANTEAF
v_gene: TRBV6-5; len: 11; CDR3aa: ASRVPGNYGYT
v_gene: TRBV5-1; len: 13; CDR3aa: ASSLAPGQHYGYT
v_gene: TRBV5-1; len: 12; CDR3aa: ASSGVAGSVKQY
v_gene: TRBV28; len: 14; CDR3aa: ASSLSLRGKISPLH
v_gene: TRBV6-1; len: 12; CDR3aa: AIATGSSYNEQF
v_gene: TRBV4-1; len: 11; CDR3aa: ASSQTGFAKQY
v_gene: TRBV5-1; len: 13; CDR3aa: ASSTWTGVADTQY
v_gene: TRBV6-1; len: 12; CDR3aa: ALGTGERADTQY
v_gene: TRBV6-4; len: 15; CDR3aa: ASSDTYLAGPTGELF
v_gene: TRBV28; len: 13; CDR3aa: ATQFTPNRRNTIY
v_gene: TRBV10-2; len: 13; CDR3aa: ASRFGTSGGETQY
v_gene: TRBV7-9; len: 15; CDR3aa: ASSSGLLEGRTGELF
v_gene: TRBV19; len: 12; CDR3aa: ASSGQHVYSPLH
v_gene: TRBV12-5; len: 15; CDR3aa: ASGLVPPRITQETQY
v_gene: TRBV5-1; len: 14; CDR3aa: ASSLTGQATNEKLF
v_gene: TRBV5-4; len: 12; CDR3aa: ASSQDRALGEQY
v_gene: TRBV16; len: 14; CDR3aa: ASSQWAGGRNTEAF
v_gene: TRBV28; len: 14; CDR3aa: ASSPWGSGTYNEQF
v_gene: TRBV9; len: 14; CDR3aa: ASSVLRQVSGNTIY
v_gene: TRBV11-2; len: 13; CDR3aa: ASSLGRTAGNTIY
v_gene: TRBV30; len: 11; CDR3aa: AWSNQGGAEAF
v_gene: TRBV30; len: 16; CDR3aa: AWSAALIRDYSGDTQY
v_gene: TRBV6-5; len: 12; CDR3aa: ASSTGRGTGELF
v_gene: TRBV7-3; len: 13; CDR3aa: ASSLTPGARTEAF
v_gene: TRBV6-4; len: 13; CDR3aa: ASSDEREGEDTQY
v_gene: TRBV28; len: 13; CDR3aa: ASSLDRGRNYGYT
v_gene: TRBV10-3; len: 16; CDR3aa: AISIRQGGFYYSYGYT